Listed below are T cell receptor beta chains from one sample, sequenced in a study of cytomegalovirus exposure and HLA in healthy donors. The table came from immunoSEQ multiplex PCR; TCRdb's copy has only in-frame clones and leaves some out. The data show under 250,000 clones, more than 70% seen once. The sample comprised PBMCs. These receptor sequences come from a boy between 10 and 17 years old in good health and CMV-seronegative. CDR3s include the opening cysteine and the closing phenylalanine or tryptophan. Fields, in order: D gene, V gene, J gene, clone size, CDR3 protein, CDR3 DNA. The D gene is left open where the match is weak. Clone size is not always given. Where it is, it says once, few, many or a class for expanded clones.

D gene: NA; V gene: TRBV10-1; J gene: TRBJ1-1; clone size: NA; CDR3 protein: CASSARDTEAFF; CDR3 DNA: TGCGCCAGCAGCGCCAGGGATACTGAAGCTTTCTTT
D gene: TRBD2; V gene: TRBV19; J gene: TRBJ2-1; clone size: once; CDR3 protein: CASSITSGSSYNEQFF; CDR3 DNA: TGTGCCAGTAGTATAACCAGCGGGAGCTCCTACAATGAGCAGTTCTTC
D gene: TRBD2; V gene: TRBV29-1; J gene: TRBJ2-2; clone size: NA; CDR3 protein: CSVDKRGNTGELFF; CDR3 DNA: TGCAGCGTCGATAAGCGGGGGAACACCGGGGAGCTGTTTTTT
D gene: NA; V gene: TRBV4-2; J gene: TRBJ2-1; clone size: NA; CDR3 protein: CASSQEGARYDEQFF; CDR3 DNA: TGTGCCAGCAGCCAAGAAGGGGCTAGGTATGATGAGCAGTTCTTC
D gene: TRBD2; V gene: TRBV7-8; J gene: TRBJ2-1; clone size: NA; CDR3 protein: CASSPLPAGINNEQFF; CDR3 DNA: TGTGCCAGCAGCCCCCTTCCAGCGGGGATAAACAATGAGCAGTTCTTC
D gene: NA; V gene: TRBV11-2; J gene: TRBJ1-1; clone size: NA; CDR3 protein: CASSLGRQVNTEAFF; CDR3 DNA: TGTGCCAGCAGCTTAGGAAGGCAGGTGAACACTGAAGCTTTCTTT
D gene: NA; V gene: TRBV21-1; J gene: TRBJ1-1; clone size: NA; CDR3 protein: CASPKRGISNTEAFF; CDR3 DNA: TGTGCCAGCCCCAAACGAGGGATCTCGAACACTGAAGCTTTCTTT
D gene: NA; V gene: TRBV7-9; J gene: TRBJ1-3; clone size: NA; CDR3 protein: CASSLKREYTIYF; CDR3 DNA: TGTGCCAGCAGCTTAAAACGCGAGTACACCATATATTTT
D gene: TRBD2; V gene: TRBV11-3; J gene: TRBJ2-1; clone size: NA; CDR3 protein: CASSRLAETVYNEQFF; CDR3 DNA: TGTGCCAGCAGCCGTCTAGCGGAAACCGTCTACAATGAGCAGTTCTTC
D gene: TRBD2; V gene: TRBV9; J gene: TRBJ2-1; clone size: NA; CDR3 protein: CASSVLGTSARLEQFF; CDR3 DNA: TGTGCCAGCAGCGTGCTGGGGACTAGCGCTCGGTTGGAGCAGTTCTTC
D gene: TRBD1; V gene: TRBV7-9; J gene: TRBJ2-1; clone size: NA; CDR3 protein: CASSSDRDEQFF; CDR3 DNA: TGTGCCAGCAGCTCGGACAGGGATGAGCAGTTCTTC
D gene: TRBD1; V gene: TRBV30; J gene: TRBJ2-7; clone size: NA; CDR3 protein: CAWSVRGRGSDEQYF; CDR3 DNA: TGTGCCTGGAGTGTACGGGGCAGGGGGAGCGACGAGCAGTACTTC
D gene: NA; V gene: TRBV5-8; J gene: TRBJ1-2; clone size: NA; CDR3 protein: CASSLGTVNYGYTF; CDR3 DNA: TGTGCCAGCAGCTTGGGGACAGTTAATTATGGCTACACCTTC
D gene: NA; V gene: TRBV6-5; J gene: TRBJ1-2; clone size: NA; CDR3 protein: CASSYLAGRYGYTF; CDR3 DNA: TGTGCCAGCAGTTATTTGGCAGGGCGCTATGGCTACACCTTC
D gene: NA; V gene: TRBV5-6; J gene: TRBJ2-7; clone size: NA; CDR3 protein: CASSSPSIPEQYF; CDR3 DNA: TGTGCCAGCAGCTCCCCGAGTATACCCGAGCAGTACTTC
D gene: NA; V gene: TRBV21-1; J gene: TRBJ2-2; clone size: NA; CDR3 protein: CASKRIGRRLGELFF; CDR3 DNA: TGTGCCAGCAAAAGGATTGGGAGAAGGCTCGGGGAGCTGTTTTTT
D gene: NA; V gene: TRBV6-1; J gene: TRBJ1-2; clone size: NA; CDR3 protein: CASSEPQGRGYTF; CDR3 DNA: TGTGCCAGCAGTGAGCCACAGGGACGTGGCTACACCTTC
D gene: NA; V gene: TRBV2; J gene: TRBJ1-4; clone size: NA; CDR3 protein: CASSPWLATNEKLFF; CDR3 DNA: TGTGCCAGCAGTCCTTGGCTTGCAACTAATGAAAAACTGTTTTTT
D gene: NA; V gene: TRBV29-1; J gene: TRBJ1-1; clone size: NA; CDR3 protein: CSVDPVNTEAFF; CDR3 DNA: TGCAGCGTTGATCCCGTGAACACTGAAGCTTTCTTT